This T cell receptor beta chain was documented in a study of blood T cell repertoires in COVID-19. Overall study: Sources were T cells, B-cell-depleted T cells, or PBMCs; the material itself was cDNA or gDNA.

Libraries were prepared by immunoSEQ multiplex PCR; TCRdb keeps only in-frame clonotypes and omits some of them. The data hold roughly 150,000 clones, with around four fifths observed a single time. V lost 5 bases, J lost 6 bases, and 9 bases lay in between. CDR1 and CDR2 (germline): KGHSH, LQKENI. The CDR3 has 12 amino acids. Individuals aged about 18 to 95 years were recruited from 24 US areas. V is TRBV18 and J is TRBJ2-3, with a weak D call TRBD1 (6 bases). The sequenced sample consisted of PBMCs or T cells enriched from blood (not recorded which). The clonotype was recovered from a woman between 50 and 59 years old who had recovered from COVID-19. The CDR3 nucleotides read TGTGCCAGCTCAAAGGGGGTGGATACGCAGTATTTT. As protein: CASSKGVDTQYF.